This TCR beta chain was sequenced in a study of T-cell memory formation after mild COVID-19. TCRdb independently ran MiXCR on the 5' RACE reads; one entry per CDR3 protein. Among roughly 340,000 distinct CDR3 sequences, 20% to 25% were seen once, and the ten largest hold around 23%. The sequence came from a man between 18 and 29 years old who had mild COVID-19 (a few samples of this study predate the infection). Cell type and time point are not known. Sequencing used PBMCs or a T cell subset sorted from them (not recorded which).

The CDR3 spells CATSDPGQGSNEQFF. The CDR3 DNA reads TGTGCCACCAGTGACCCCGGACAGGGGTCTAATGAGCAGTTCTTC. The chain joins TRBV24-1 to TRBJ2-1, with TRBD1 matching over 9 bases. J gave up 7 bases and V 4 bases, and 7 bases lay outside the gene matches. The CDR3 is 15 amino acids. Germline values: CDR1 KGHDR, CDR2 SFDVKD.